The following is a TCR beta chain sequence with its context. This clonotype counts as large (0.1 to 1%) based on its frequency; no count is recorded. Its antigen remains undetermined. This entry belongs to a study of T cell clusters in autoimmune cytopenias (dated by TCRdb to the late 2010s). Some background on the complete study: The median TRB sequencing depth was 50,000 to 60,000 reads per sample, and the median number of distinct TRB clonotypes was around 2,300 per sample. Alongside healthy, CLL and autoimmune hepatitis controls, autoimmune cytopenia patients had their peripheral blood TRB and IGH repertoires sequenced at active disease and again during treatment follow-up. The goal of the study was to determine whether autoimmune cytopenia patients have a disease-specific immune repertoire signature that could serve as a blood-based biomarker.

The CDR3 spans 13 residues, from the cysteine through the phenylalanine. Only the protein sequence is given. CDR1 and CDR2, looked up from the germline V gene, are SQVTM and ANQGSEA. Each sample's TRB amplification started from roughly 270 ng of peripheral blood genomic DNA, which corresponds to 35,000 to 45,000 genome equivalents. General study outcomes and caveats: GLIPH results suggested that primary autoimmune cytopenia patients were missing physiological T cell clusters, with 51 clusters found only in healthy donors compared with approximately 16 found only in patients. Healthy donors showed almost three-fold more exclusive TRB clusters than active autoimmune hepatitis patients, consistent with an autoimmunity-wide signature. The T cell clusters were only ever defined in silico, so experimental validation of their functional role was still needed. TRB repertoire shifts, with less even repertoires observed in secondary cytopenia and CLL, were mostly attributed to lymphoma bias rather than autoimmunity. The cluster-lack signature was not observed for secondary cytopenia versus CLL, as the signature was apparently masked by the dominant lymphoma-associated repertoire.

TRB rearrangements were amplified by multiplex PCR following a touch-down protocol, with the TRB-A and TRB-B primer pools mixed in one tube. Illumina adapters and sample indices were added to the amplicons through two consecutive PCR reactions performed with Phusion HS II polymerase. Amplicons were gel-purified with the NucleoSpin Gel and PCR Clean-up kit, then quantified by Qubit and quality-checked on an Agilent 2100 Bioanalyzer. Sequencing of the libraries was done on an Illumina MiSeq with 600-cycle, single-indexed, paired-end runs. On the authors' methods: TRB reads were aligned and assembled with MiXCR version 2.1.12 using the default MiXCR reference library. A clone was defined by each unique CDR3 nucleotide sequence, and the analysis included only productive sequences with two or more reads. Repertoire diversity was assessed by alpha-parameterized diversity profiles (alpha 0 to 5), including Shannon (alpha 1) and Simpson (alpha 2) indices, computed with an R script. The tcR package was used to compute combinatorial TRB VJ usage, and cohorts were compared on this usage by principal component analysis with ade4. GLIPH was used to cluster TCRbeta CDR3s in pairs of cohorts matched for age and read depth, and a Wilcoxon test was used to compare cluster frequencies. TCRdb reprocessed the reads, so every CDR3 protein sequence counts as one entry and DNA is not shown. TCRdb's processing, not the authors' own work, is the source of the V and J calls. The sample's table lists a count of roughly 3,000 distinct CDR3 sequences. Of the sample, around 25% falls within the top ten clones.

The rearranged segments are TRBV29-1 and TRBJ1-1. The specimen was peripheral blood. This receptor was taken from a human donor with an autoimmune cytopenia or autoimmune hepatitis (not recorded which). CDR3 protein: CSVSDILNTEAFF.